This TCR beta chain was sequenced in a study of OX40 agonist ivuxolimab in advanced cancers. Study details: Ivuxolimab, which is an agonistic anti-OX40 (CD134) antibody, was administered to the patients. Dose-escalation patients' cancers were hepatocellular carcinoma, melanoma, renal cell or head and neck cancer.

Measured with immunoSEQ multiplex PCR; TCRdb has only the in-frame clones, and not every one. Of tens of thousands of clones in the sample, roughly four fifths are singletons; the top ten hold 0.69%. With respect to this clone: Its antigen is still unknown.

The CDR3 has 13 residues. Trimming stripped 5 bases from V and 0 bases from J, with 7 bases between. Per the germline V gene, CDR1 is WNHNN and CDR2 is SYGVQD (reference sequence). Study-level points and caveats: Low clonal expansion, among the lowest seen, marked partial responders at 0.1-3.0 mg/kg. Low normalized T-cell clonal expansion was additionally recorded for some nonresponders.

The TCR was taken from an adult with an advanced solid tumor such as melanoma, head and neck, liver or kidney cancer. The chain recombines TRBV10-1 with TRBJ1-1, with unresolved D. This specimen was CD4+ or CD8+ T cells sorted from blood, taken in a trial of the OX40 agonist ivuxolimab. DNA for the CDR3: TGCGCCAGCAGTCAGGAGGTGAACACTGAAGCTTTCTTT. This translates into CASSQEVNTEAFF.